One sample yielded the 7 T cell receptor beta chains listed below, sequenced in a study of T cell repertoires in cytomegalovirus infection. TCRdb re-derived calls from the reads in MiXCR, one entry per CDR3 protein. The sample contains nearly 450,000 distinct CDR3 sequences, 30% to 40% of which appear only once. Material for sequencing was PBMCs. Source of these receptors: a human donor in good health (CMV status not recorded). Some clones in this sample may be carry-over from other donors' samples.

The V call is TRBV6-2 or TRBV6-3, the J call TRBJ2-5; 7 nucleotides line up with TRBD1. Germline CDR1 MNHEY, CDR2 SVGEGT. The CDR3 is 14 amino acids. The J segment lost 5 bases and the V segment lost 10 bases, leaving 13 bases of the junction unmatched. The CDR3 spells CATLRQGGSETQYF. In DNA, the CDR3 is TGTGCCACCCTAAGACAGGGCGGTTCGGAGACCCAGTACTTC.

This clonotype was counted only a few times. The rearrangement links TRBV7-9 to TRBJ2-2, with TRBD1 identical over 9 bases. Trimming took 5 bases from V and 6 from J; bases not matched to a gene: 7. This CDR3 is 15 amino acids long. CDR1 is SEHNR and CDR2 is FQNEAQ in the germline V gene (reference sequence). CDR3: CASSDRTGASGELFF. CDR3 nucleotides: TGTGCCAGCAGCGACCGGACAGGGGCCTCCGGGGAGCTGTTTTTT.

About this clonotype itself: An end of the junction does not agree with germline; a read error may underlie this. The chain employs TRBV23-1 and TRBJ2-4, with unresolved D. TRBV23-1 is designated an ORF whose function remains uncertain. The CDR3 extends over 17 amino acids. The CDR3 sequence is CASSHSQWKSAKNIPYF. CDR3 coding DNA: TGCGCCAGCAGTCATAGTCAGTGGAAGTCGGCCAAAAACATTCCGTACTTC.

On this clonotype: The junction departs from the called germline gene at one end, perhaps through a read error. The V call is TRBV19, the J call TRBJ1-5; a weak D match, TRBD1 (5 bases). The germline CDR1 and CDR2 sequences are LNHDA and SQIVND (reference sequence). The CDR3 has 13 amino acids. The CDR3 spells CASRIDRDQPQHF. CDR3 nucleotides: TGTGCCAGTAGGATAGACAGAGATCAGCCCCAGCATTTT.

The CDR3 is CASRQGAGYGYTF. The CDR3 bases are TGTGCCAGCAGGCAGGGGGCGGGCTATGGCTACACCTTC. The chain employs TRBV28 and TRBJ1-2; 8 nucleotides align to TRBD1. V shed 6 bases and J 4 bases; nucleotides not matched to a gene: 4. This CDR3 has 13 residues. Germline CDR1 is MDHEN and CDR2 is SYDVKM.

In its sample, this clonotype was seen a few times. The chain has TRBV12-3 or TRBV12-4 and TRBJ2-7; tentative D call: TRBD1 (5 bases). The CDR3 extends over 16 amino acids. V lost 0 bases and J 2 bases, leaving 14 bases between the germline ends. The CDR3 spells CASSLALGQGAYEQYF. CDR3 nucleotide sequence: TGTGCCAGCAGTTTAGCGCTTGGGCAGGGCGCCTACGAGCAGTACTTC.

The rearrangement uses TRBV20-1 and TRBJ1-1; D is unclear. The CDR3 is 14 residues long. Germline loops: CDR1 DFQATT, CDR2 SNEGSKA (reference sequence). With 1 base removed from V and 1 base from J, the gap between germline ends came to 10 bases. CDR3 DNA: TGCAGTGCTAGAGTCTACCGGTCGAACACTGAAGCTTTCTTT. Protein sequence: CSARVYRSNTEAFF.